This T cell receptor (beta chain) was obtained from a study of blood T cell repertoires in COVID-19. At the level of the study: T cells, B-cell-depleted T cells, or PBMCs supplied cDNA or gDNA.

Original processing methods: Using reference gene primer amplification, nucleated cell counts were estimated. Clones were sequenced by immunoSEQ multiplex PCR, and TCRdb holds only the in-frame ones, with some missing. D and trimming were read from the DNA, whereas the V and J calls and clone size are those reported in that table. The profile shows roughly 250,000 clones, under 85% of them singletons. Germline V gene data show CDR1 as SGHAT and CDR2 as FQNNGV. Trimming took 4 bases from V and 3 from J; bases not matched to a gene: 7. This CDR3 comprises 16 residues. The gene calls are TRBV11-2 and TRBJ2-1, with 9 positions matching TRBD2. Sequencing input: peripheral blood. The receptor was derived from a human donor in a cohort sampled during active COVID-19. The DNA of the CDR3 is TGTGCCAGCAGCTCATATAGCGGGAGAGACTACAATGAGCAGTTCTTC. It specifies CASSSYSGRDYNEQFF.